The rows below give T cell receptor beta chains drawn from one sample of a study of shared clonotypes between healthy human individuals. Sequencing used immunoSEQ multiplex PCR; TCRdb keeps in-frame clones, though not all of them. The table lists roughly 1,000,000 clones, around 82% of them singletons, with around 0.6% in the top ten. Sequenced input: memory CD4+ T cells from PBMCs. The source of these receptors is a man younger than 30 in good health. Some clones in this sample may be carry-over from other donors' samples. The CDR3 runs from the conserved cysteine through the conserved F or W. Fields, in order: CDR3 length, clone size, D gene, J gene, V gene, CDR3 protein, CDR3 DNA. D genes are given only for firm matches. Rows give clone size only sometimes, using once, few, many, or a class for an expanded clone.

17 NA TRBD2 TRBJ2-1 TRBV7-9 CASSLTREGRSYNEQFF TGTGCCAGCAGCTTAACCCGGGAGGGCCGCTCCTACAATGAGCAGTTCTTC
14 NA NA TRBJ2-7 TRBV2 CASTPRTVTYEQYF TGTGCCAGCACCCCTCGGACAGTCACCTACGAGCAGTACTTC
17 NA TRBD2 TRBJ2-1 TRBV11-2 CASSLGTSGSAYNEQFF TGTGCCAGCAGCCTCGGGACTAGCGGGAGCGCCTACAATGAGCAGTTCTTC
15 NA NA TRBJ2-6 TRBV18 CASSYAYSGANVLTF TGTGCCAGCTCATATGCCTATTCTGGGGCCAACGTCCTGACTTTC
17 NA NA TRBJ2-7 TRBV21-1 CASSDDELGEDTYEQYF TGTGCCAGCAGCGATGACGAGTTAGGGGAAGATACCTACGAGCAGTACTTC
13 NA NA TRBJ2-3 TRBV29-1 CSTRDLRTDTQYF TGCAGCACCCGGGACCTCCGCACAGATACGCAGTATTTT
16 NA NA TRBJ1-5 TRBV19 CASSIGSRYSNQPQHF TGTGCCAGTAGTATAGGAAGCCGGTATAGCAATCAGCCCCAGCATTTT
10 NA NA TRBJ2-1 TRBV2 CATTDYEQFF TGTGCCACCACCGACTATGAGCAGTTCTTC
17 NA NA TRBJ2-2 TRBV11-3 CASSSSASGENTGELFF TGTGCCAGCAGCTCCTCAGCGAGCGGCGAGAACACCGGGGAGCTGTTTTTT
15 NA TRBD2 TRBJ2-1 TRBV14 CASSRGLAEYNEQFF TGTGCCAGCAGCCGAGGACTAGCGGAGTACAATGAGCAGTTCTTC
15 NA TRBD1 TRBJ1-3 TRBV18 CASLRDRSAGNTIYF TGTGCCAGCTTGCGGGACAGGTCCGCTGGAAACACCATATATTTT
13 NA NA TRBJ2-3 TRBV6-5 CASRLQGLDTQYF TGTGCCAGCAGACTCCAGGGCTTAGATACGCAGTATTTT
16 NA NA TRBJ2-3 TRBV5-1 CASSHAINRVADTQYF TGCGCCAGCAGCCACGCCATAAACAGGGTGGCAGATACGCAGTATTTT
15 few TRBD2 TRBJ2-1 TRBV6-1 CASRRLAGGYNEQFF TGTGCCAGCAGACGTCTAGCGGGAGGCTACAATGAGCAGTTCTTC
14 once NA TRBJ2-7 TRBV5-6 CASSGTGSTYEQYF TGTGCCAGCAGTGGGACTGGGAGTACGTACGAGCAGTACTTC
14 NA NA TRBJ1-1 TRBV27 CASSLQGGNTEAFF TGTGCCAGCAGTTTACAGGGCGGAAACACTGAAGCTTTCTTT
16 NA TRBD1 TRBJ2-7 TRBV28 CASSSGGQGDHYEQYF TGTGCCAGCAGTTCGGGGGGACAGGGTGATCACTACGAGCAGTACTTC
15 NA TRBD1 TRBJ1-5 TRBV7-8 CASSWGQGGSQPQHF TGTGCCAGCAGCTGGGGACAGGGGGGCAGTCAGCCCCAGCATTTT
16 NA NA TRBJ1-3 TRBV13 CASSLGGRISGNTIYF TGTGCCAGCAGCTTAGGCGGCCGGATCTCTGGAAACACCATATATTTT
14 NA NA TRBJ2-7 TRBV5-4 CASSLGLGSYEQYF TGTGCCAGCAGCTTGGGTTTGGGATCATACGAGCAGTACTTC
14 NA NA TRBJ1-2 TRBV9 CASSVGAGNDGYTF TGTGCCAGCAGCGTAGGGGCGGGGAACGATGGCTACACCTTC